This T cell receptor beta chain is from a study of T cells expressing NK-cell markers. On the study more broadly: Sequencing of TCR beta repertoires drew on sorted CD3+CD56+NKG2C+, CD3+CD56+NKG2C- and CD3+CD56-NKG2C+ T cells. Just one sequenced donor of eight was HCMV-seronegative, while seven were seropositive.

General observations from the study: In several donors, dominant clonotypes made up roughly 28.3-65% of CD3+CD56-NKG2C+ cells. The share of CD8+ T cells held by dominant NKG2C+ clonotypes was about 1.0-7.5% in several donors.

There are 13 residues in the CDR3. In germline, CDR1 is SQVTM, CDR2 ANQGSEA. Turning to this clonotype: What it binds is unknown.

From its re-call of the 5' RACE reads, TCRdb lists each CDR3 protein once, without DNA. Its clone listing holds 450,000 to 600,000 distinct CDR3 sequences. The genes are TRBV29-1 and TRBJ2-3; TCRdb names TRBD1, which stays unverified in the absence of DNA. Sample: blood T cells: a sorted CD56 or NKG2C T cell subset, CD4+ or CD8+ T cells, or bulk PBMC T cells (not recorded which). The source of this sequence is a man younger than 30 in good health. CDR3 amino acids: CSVYGTDTDTQYF.